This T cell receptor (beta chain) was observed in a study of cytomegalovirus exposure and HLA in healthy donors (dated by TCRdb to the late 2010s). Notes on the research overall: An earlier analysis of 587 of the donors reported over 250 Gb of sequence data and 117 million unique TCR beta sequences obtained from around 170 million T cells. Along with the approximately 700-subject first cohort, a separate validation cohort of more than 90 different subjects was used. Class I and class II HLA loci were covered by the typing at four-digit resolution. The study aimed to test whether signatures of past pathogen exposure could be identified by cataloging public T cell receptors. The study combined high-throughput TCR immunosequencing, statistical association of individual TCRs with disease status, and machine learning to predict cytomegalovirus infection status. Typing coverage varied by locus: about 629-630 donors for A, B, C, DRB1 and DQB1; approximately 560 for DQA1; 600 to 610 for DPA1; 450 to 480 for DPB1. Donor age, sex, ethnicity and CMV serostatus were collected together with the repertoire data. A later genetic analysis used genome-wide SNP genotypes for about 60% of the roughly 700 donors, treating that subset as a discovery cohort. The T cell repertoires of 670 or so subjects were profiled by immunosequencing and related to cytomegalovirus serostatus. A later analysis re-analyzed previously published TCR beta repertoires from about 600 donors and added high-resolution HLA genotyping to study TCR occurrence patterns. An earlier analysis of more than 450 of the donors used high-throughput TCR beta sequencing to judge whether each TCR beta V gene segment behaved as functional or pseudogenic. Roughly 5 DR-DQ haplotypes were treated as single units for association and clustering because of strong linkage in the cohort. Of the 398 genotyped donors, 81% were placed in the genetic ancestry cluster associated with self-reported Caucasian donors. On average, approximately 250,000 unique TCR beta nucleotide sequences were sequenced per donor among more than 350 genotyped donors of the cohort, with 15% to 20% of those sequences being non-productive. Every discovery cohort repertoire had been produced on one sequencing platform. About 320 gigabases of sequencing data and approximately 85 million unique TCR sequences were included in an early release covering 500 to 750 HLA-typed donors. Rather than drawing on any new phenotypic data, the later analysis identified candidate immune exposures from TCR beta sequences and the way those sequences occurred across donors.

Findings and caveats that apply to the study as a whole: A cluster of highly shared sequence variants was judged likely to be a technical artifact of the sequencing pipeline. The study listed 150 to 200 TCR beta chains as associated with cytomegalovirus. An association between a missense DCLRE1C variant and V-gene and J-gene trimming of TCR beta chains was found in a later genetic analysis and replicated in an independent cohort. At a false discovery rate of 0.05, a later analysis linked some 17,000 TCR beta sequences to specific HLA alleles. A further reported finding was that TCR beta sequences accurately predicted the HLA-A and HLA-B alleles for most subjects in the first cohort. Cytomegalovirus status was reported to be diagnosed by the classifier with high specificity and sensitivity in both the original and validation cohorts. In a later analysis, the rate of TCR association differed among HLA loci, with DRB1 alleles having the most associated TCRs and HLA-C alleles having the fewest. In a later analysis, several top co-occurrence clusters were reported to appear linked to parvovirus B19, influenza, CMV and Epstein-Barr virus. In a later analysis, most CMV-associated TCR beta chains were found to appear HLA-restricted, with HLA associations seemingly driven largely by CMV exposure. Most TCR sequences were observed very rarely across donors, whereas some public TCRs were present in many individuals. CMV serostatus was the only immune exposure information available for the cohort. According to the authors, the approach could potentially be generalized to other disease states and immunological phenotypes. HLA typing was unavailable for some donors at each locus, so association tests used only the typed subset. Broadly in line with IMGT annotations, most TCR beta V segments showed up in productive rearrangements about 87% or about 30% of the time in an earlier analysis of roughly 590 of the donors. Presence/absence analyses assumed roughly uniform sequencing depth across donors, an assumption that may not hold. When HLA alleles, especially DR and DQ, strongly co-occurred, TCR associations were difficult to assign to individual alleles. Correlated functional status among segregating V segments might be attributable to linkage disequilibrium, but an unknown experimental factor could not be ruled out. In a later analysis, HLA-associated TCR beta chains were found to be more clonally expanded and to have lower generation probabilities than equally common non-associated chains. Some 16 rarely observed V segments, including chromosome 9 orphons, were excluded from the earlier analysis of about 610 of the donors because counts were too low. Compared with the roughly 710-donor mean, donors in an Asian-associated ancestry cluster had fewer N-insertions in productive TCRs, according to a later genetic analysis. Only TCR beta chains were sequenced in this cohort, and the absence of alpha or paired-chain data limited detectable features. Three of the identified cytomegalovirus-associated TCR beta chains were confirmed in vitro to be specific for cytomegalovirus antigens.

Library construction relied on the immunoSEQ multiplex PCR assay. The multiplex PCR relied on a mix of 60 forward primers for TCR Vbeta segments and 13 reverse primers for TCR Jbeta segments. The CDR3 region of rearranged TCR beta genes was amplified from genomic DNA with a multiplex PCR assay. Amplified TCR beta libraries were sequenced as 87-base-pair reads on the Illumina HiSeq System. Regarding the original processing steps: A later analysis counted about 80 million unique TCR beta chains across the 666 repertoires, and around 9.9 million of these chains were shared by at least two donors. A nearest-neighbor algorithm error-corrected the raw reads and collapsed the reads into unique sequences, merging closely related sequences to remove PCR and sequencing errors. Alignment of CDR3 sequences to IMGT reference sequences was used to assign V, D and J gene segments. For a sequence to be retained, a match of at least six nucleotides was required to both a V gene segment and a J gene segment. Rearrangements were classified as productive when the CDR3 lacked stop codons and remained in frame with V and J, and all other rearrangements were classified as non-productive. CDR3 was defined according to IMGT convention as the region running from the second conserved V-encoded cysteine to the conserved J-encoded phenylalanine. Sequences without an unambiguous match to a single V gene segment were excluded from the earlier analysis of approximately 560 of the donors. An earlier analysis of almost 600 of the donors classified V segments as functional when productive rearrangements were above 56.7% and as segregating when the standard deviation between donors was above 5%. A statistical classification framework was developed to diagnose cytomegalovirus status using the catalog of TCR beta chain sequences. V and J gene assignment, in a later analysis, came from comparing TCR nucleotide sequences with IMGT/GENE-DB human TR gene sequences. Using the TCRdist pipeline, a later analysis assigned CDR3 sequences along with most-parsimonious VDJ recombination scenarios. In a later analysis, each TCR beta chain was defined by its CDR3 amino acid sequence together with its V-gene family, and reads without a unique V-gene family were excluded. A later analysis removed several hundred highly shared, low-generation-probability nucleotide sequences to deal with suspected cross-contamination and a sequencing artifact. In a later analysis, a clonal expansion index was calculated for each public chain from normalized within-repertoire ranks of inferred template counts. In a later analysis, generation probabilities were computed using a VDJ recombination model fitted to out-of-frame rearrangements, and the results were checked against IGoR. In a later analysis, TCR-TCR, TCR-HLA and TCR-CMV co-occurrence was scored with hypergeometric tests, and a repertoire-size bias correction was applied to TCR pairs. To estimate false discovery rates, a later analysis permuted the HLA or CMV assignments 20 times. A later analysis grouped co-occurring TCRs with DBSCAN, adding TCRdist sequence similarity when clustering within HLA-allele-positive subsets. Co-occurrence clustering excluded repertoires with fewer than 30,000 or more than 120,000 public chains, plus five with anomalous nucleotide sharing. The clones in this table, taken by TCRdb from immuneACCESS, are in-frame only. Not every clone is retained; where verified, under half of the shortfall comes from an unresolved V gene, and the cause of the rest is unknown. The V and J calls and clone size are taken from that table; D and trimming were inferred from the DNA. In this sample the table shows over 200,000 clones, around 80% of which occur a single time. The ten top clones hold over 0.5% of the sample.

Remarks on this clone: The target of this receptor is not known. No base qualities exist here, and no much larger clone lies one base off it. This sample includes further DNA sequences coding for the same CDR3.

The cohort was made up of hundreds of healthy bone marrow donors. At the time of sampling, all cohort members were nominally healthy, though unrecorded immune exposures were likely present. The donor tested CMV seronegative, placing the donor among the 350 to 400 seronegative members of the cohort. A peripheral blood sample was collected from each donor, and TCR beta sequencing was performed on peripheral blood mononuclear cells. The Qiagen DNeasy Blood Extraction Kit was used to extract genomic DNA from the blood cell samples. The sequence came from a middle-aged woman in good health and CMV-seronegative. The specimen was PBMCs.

The DNA reads as follows: TGTGCCAGCAGCTTGGGTAGCGGGGGCTACGAGCAGTACTTC. This gives the protein CASSLGSGGYEQYF. This chain joins TRBV7-2 to TRBJ2-7; a stretch of 9 junction bases matches TRBD2. Ends trimmed: V by 3 bases, J by 3 bases; bases unmatched to a gene: 3. From a lookup of the germline V gene, CDR1 and CDR2 are SGHTA and FQGNSA. From cysteine to phenylalanine, the CDR3 is 14 amino acids long. Just CDR3 DNA is preserved here, 42 bases in frame from base 1.